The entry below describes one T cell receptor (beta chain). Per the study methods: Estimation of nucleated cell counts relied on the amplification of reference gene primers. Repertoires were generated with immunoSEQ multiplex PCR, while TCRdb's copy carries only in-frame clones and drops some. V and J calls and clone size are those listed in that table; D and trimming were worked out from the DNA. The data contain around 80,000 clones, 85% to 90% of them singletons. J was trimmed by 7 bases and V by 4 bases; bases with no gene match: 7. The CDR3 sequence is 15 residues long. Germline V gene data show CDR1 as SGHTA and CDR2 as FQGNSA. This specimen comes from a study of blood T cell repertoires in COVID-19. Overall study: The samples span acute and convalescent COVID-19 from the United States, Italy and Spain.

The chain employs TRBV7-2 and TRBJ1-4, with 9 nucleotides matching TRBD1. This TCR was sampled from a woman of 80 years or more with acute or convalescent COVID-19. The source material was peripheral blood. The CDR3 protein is CASSSQGQGGEKLFF. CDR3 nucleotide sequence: TGTGCCAGCAGCTCCCAGGGACAGGGCGGTGAAAAACTGTTTTTT.